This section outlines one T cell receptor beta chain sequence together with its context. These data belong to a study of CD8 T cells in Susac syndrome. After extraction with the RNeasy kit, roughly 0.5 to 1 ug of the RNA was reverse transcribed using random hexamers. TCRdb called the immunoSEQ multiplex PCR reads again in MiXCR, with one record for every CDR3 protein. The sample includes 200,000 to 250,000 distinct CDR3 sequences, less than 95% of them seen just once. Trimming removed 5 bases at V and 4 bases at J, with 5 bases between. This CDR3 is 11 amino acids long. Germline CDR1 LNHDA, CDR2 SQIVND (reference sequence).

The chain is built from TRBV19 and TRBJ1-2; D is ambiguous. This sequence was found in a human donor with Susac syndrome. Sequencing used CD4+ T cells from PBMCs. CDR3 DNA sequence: TGTGCCAGTAGTTTGGCCTATGGCTACACCTTC. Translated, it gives CASSLAYGYTF.